Below are 2 T cell receptor beta chains sequenced from a single sample in a study of graft-versus-host responses after intestinal transplantation. The assay was immunoSEQ multiplex PCR, and TCRdb's table has in-frame clones only and misses some. The repertoire includes approximately 12,000 clones, roughly 92% of them detected once, and 20% sits in the top ten. Sequencing was performed on PBMCs, taken 109 days after intestinal transplant. These TCRs come from a human patient who received an intestinal transplant, so some T cells may come from the graft donor.

The gene calls are TRBV7-9 and TRBJ2-1; D possibly corresponds to TRBD2 (6 bases). Trimming pared 3 bases from V and 6 bases from J, leaving 15 bases between. Per germline, CDR1 SEHNR and CDR2 FQNEAQ (reference sequence). This CDR3 spans 15 amino acids. The CDR3 loop reads CASSFGDRDSNEQFF. The CDR3 region has the DNA TGTGCCAGCAGCTTCGGGGATCGGGACTCCAATGAGCAGTTCTTC.

This chain joins TRBV6-6 and TRBJ2-7; D uncertain. V lost 7 bases, J lost 1 base, and 11 bases lay in between. The CDR3 is 13 residues long. Germline CDR1 and CDR2: MNHNY and SVGAGI (reference sequence). CDR3 bases: TGTGCCAGCACCCCCCTTCTATCCTACGAGCAGTACTTC. It specifies CASTPLLSYEQYF.